This T cell receptor (beta chain) originates from a study of shared clonotypes between healthy human individuals. About the research overall: Every donor yielded three CD4 naive, three CD4 memory, two CD8 naive and one CD8 memory plate. Study results and caveats: Only blood was sampled; tissue repertoires likely differ.

The DNA input per sorted-subset replicate PCR was about 0.2 ug, corresponding to some 30,000 T cell genomes. Repertoires were generated with immunoSEQ multiplex PCR, while TCRdb's copy carries only in-frame clones and drops some. The sample carries 2 million to 3 million clones, approximately 93% recorded once. To note about this clone: Antigen: not known.

Healthy adults negative for HIV, lacking recent acute infections or vaccinations, served as donors. The germline V gene encodes CDR1 SGHRS and CDR2 YFSETQ. The J segment lost 5 bases and the V segment lost 5 bases, leaving 3 bases of the junction unmatched. CDR3 length equals 14 residues. The sample comprised naive CD4+ T cells from PBMCs. Subset described: CD45RA+ positively selected. This clonotype originated in a man younger than 30 in good health. Some clones in this sample may be carry-over from other donors' samples. This chain connects TRBV5-1 to TRBJ2-1; TRBD2 matches 11 bases. The CDR3 here is CASRGTSGNNEQFF. DNA for the CDR3: TGCGCCAGCAGGGGGACTAGCGGTAACAATGAGCAGTTCTTC.